These 17 T cell receptor beta chains originate from one sample sequenced in a study of cytomegalovirus exposure and HLA in healthy donors. Profiled with immunoSEQ multiplex PCR; TCRdb holds only in-frame clones, not every one. The sample contains some 170,000 clones, 84% of which appear only once. The specimen was PBMCs. These receptors came from a man under 40 in good health and CMV-seropositive.

This CDR3 is CASSLSSGSYNEQFF. The CDR3 DNA reads TGTGCCAGCAGCTTAAGTAGCGGGAGTTACAATGAGCAGTTCTTC. The rearrangement joins TRBV7-6 to TRBJ2-1; 9 nucleotides agree with TRBD2. The germline gives CDR1 SGHVS, CDR2 FNYEAQ. Trimming at V came to 2 bases and at J to 4 bases, leaving 3 bases not matched to a gene. There are 15 residues in the CDR3. The full variable domain, its missing parts supplied by reference TRBV7-6 and TRBJ2-1, is GAGVSQSPRYKVTKRGQDVALRCDPISGHVSLYWYRQALGQGPEFLTYFNYEAQQDKSGLPNDRFSAERPEGSISTLTIQRTEQRDSAMYRCASSLSSGSYNEQFFGPGTRLTVL.

This clone was found a few times. The chain couples TRBV5-1 to TRBJ1-2; the match to TRBD1 covers 7 bases. Per germline, CDR1 SGHRS and CDR2 YFSETQ. This CDR3 has 14 residues. V lost 4 bases, J lost 3 bases, and 6 bases stayed unmatched. This chain's CDR3 is CASSIGQEYYGYTF. The CDR3 bases are TGCGCCAGCAGCATCGGACAGGAGTACTATGGCTACACCTTC.

This chain uses TRBV19 with TRBJ1-2; D is possibly TRBD1 (6 bases). The CDR3 is 14 amino acids. The germline V gene encodes CDR1 LNHDA and CDR2 SQIVND (reference sequence). Trimming removed 6 bases from V and 3 bases from J, with 14 bases in between. CDR3 sequence reads: CASRSQGRDYGYTF. The CDR3 DNA is TGTGCCAGTAGGAGTCAGGGGAGAGACTATGGCTACACCTTC.

V and J are TRBV9 and TRBJ2-1; 9 nucleotides match TRBD2. The CDR3 contains 15 residues. V shed 4 bases and J 9 bases; nucleotides not matched to a gene: 11. Germline V gives CDR1 SGDLS, CDR2 YYNGEE. The CDR3 sequence is CASSPTSGATAEQFF. CDR3 coding DNA: TGTGCCAGCAGCCCGACTAGCGGAGCGACGGCTGAGCAGTTCTTC.

This chain uses TRBV19 with TRBJ2-3, with a weak D call TRBD2 (5 bases). Trimming took off 5 bases at V and 2 bases at J, with 17 bases between the two ends. From germline, CDR1 is LNHDA and CDR2 SQIVND (reference sequence). CDR3 length equals 16 residues. The CDR3 region has the DNA TGTGCCAGTAGTGGCGAGAAACCGGGGAACACAGATACGCAGTATTTT. This codes for CASSGEKPGNTDTQYF.

CDR3 sequence reads: CASSPGQGPEQYF. In DNA form, the CDR3 reads TGTGCCAGCAGTCCCGGACAGGGGCCCGAGCAGTACTTC. The chain couples TRBV6-1 to TRBJ2-7; 9 nucleotides match TRBD1. Trimming at V came to 5 bases and at J to 6 bases, leaving 5 bases not matched to a gene. Germline CDR1 MNHNS, CDR2 SASEGT. This CDR3 spans 13 amino acids.

The chain recombines TRBV2 with TRBJ2-3; TRBD2 matches at 10 bases. This CDR3 is built from 15 residues. Germline V gene data show CDR1 as SNHLY and CDR2 as FYNNEI. The V segment lost 5 bases and the J segment 3 bases; nucleotides outside the gene matches: 5. CDR3 protein: CASSPLAGVTDTQYF. The DNA for the CDR3 is TGTGCCAGCAGTCCCCTAGCGGGAGTTACAGATACGCAGTATTTT.

This chain uses TRBV19 with TRBJ1-1; D might be TRBD1 (5 bases). The CDR3 has 13 residues. V lost 4 bases and J lost 0, with 6 bases in between. The germline CDR1 and CDR2 sequences are LNHDA and SQIVND (reference sequence). The CDR3 sequence is CASSTQVNTEAFF. Written as DNA, the CDR3 is TGTGCCAGTAGTACACAGGTGAACACTGAAGCTTTCTTT.

The chain combines TRBV6-5 with TRBJ2-7; a weak D match, TRBD1 (6 bases). The CDR3 sequence is 14 residues long. The V and J ends lost 2 bases and 7 bases respectively, with 15 bases between them. In germline, CDR1 is MNHEY, CDR2 SVGAGI. The CDR3 is CASSYPGTSGEQYF. In nucleotides, the CDR3 is TGTGCCAGCAGTTACCCCGGGACATCGGGGGAGCAGTACTTC.

This rearrangement joins TRBV29-1 to TRBJ2-6; tentatively, D is TRBD2 (7 bases). This CDR3 has 16 residues. Germline CDR1 SQVTM, CDR2 ANQGSEA. The germline V and J ends were trimmed by 3 bases and 0 bases, with 12 bases remaining between them. This CDR3 reads CSVDRGAGSGANVLTF. Here the CDR3 DNA reads TGCAGCGTTGATCGGGGGGCTGGCTCTGGGGCCAACGTCCTGACTTTC.

J is TRBJ1-5 and V is TRBV2, with D maybe TRBD1 (5 bases). V lost 3 bases and J 1 base, leaving 13 bases between the germline ends. Germline lookup yields CDR1 SNHLY and CDR2 FYNNEI. The CDR3 sequence is 16 residues long. The CDR3 DNA sequence: TGTGCCAGCAGTGATCGGGGGGTTCCAAGCAATCAGCCCCAGCATTTT. It translates to CASSDRGVPSNQPQHF.

V and J are TRBV18 and TRBJ2-5; D is perhaps TRBD1 (5 bases). The ends were cut back, 0 bases at V and 1 base at J, with 9 bases in the middle. The CDR3 covers 15 residues. Germline CDR1 is KGHSH and CDR2 is LQKENI. The CDR3 DNA reads TGTGCCAGCTCACCACCGGCCAGGGCCCAAGAGACCCAGTACTTC. This encodes CASSPPARAQETQYF. Combining the CDR3 with reference TRBV18 and TRBJ2-5 gives the whole variable domain NAGVMQNPRHLVRRRGQEARLRCSPMKGHSHVYWYRQLPEEGLKFMVYLQKENIIDESGMPKERFSAEFPKEGPSILRIQQVVRGDSAAYFCASSPPARAQETQYFGPGTRLLVL.

V gene TRBV28 combines with J gene TRBJ1-3; 7 nucleotides agree with TRBD1. V lost 8 bases, J lost 4 bases, and 8 bases stayed unmatched. There are 14 residues in the CDR3. Germline lookup yields CDR1 MDHEN and CDR2 SYDVKM. CDR3 in DNA: TGTGCCAGCGACGCCGGGACAGACGGAAACACCATATATTTT. Translating gives CASDAGTDGNTIYF.

The genes are TRBV5-1 and TRBJ1-2; possibly TRBD1 for D (6 bases). The V gene lost 0 bases and the J gene lost 5 bases, with 14 bases spanning the gap. From germline, CDR1 is SGHRS and CDR2 YFSETQ. CDR3 length: 15 amino acids. The CDR3, as DNA: TGCGCCAGCAGCTTGGCCCCCAGGGGCGGTTATGGCTACACCTTC. It translates to CASSLAPRGGYGYTF.

The genes are TRBV5-6 and TRBJ1-1; 8 bases fit TRBD1. With V trimmed by 3 bases and J by 3 bases, 7 bases remained unmatched. The CDR3 spans 15 residues. The germline CDR1 and CDR2 sequences are SGHDT and YYEEEE. The CDR3 is CASSYGTGKYTEAFF. The CDR3 bases are TGTGCCAGCAGCTATGGGACAGGCAAGTACACTGAAGCTTTCTTT.

This chain uses TRBV4-1 with TRBJ2-3; D might be TRBD1 (5 bases). In germline, CDR1 is MGHRA, CDR2 YSYEKL. This CDR3 has 15 amino acids. Trimming took off 0 bases at V and 5 bases at J, with 12 bases between the two ends. The CDR3, as DNA: TGCGCCAGCAGCCAAGATCCCAGGGCAGGAGATACGCAGTATTTT. It encodes CASSQDPRAGDTQYF.

This clone was detected a few times. The sample contains more than one DNA sequence encoding this CDR3. This chain's CDR3 is CASSDSDRNTEAFF. The CDR3 DNA is TGTGCCAGCAGTGACTCAGACAGGAACACTGAAGCTTTCTTT. The chain is built from TRBV6-4 and TRBJ1-1; D may be TRBD1 (5 bases). Germline assignment: CDR1 MRHNA and CDR2 SNTAGT. This CDR3 has 14 residues. The V end was cut by 0 bases, the J end by 1 base, with 6 bases between.